This TCR beta chain was sequenced during a study of T cells in Graves' hyperthyroidism and ophthalmopathy. Study-wide points: The authors' 13 V-J model separated ophthalmopathy from stable hyperthyroidism.

From germline, CDR1 is DFQATT and CDR2 SNEGSKA (reference sequence). The CDR3 runs 11 residues. The definition of stable Graves' hyperthyroidism was no ophthalmopathy progression within 18 months. Newly diagnosed hyperthyroidism, duration under 2 months, in patients aged 18 to 65. Uncontrolled infection, other autoimmune disease, pregnancy and lactation each barred patients from inclusion. Using RNA transcripts as the source, TCR beta CDR3 regions were amplified. HTBI primers drove first-round RT-PCR of the TCR CDR3. Each CDR3 protein is one row after TCRdb ran MiXCR on the multiplex PCR reads. The sample lists approximately 95,000 distinct CDR3 sequences; about 40% were seen once. This clonotype was observed at least ten times. The antigen is undetermined. The junction departs from germline at one end; a sequencing error may be responsible.

This clonotype was obtained from a woman aged 30 to 39 with Graves' hyperthyroidism. The chain has TRBV20-1 and TRBJ2-5; no reliable D call. The sample comprised peripheral blood or thyroid tissue (not recorded which). CDR3 in DNA: TGCTGTGCCCAGGACCAGGAGACCCAGTACTTC. This translates into CCAQDQETQYF.